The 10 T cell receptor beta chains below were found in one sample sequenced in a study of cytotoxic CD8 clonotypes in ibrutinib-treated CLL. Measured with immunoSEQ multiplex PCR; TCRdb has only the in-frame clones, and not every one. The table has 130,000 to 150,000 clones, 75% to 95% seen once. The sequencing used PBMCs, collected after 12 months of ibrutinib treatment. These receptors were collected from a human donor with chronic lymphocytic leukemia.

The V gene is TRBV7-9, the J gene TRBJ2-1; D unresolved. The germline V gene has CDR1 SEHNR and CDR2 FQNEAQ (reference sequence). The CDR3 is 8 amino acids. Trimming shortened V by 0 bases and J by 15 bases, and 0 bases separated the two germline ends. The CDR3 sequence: CASSLAFF. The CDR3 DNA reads TGTGCCAGCAGCTTAGCGTTCTTC.

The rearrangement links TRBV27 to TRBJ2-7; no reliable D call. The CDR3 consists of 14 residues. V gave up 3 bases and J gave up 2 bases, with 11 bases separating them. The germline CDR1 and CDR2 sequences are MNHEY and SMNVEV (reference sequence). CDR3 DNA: TGTGCCAGCAGTTTTAGTCGCGGCCCCTACGAGCAGTACTTC. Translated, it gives CASSFSRGPYEQYF.

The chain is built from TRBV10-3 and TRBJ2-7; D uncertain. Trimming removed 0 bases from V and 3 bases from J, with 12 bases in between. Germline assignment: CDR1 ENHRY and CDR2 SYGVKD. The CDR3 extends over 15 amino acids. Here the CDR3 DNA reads TGTGCCATCAGTGAGTCCCCCTCGGTCCACTACGAGCAGTACTTC. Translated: CAISESPSVHYEQYF.

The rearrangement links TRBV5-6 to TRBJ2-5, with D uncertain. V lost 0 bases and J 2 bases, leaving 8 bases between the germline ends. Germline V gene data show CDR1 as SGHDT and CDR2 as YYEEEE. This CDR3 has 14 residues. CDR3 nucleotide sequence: TGTGCCAGCAGCTTGGGGGCAAAACAAGAGACCCAGTACTTC. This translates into CASSLGAKQETQYF.

As DNA, the CDR3 is TGTGCCAGCAGCGTAGGAGGACAGGGTCCCGAGCAGTACTTC. This translates into CASSVGGQGPEQYF. The V gene is TRBV9, the J gene TRBJ2-7, with TRBD1 matching over 8 bases. The germline CDR1 and CDR2 sequences are SGDLS and YYNGEE. Trimming cost V 0 bases and J 6 bases; bases outside gene matches: 5. The CDR3 runs to 14 residues.

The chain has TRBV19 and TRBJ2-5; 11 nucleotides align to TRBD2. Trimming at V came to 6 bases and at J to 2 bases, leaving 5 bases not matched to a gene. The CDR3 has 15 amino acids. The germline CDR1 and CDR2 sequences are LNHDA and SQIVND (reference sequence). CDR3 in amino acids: CASRTGTSGQETQYF. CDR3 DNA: TGTGCCAGTAGAACCGGGACTAGCGGACAAGAGACCCAGTACTTC.

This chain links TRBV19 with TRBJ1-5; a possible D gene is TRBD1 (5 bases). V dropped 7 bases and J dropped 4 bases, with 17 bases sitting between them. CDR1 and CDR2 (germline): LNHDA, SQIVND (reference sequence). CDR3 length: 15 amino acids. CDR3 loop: CASIRQYDLNQPQHF. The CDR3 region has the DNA TGTGCCAGTATTAGACAGTACGACTTAAATCAGCCCCAGCATTTT.

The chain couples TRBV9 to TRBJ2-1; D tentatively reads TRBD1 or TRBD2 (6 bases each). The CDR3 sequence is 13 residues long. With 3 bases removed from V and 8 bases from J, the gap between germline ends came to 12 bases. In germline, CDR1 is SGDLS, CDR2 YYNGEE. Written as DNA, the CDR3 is TGTGCCAGCAGCGGCCCTAGGGGGGATGAGCAGTTCTTC. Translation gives CASSGPRGDEQFF.

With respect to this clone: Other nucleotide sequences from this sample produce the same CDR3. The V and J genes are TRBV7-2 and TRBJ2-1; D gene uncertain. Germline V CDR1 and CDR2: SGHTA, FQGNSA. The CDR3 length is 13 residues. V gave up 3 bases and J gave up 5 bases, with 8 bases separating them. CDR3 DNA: TGTGCCAGCAGCTTCAACAGAGACAATGAGCAGTTCTTC. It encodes CASSFNRDNEQFF.

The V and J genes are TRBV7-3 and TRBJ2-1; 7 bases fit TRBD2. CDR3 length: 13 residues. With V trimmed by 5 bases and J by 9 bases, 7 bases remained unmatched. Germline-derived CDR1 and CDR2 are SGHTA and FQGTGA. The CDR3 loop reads CASSPTSEGEQFF. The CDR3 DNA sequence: TGTGCCAGCAGCCCAACTAGCGAAGGTGAGCAGTTCTTC.